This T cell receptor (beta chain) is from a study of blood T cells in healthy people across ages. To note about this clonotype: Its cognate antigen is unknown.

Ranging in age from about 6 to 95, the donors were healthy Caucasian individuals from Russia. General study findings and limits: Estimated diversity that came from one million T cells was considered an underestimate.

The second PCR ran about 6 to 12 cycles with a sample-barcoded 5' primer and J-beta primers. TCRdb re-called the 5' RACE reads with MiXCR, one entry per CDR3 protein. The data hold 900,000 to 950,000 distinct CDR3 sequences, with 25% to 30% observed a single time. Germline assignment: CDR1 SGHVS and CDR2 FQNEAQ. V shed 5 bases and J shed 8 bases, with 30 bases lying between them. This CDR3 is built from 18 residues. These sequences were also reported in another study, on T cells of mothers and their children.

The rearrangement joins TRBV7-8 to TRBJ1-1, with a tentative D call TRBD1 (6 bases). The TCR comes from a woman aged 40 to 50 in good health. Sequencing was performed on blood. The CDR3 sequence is CASSLPDRSGGLFPEAFF. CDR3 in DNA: TGTGCCAGCAGCCTACCTGACCGATCGGGGGGCTTGTTTCCCGAAGCTTTCTTT.